This T cell receptor beta chain is drawn from a study of T cell changes during pregnancy in multiple sclerosis. Data came from immunoSEQ multiplex PCR; TCRdb stores just in-frame clones and leaves some out. This sample has about 20,000 clones, with over 65% found just once. CDR3 length equals 16 residues. Trimming removed 3 bases at V and 4 bases at J, with 15 bases between. CDR1 is SGHAT, CDR2 FQNNGV, per germline. The TCR sequence derives from a female donor with multiple sclerosis, enrolled in a pregnancy study. V and J are TRBV11-2 and TRBJ2-2; a weak D match, TRBD1 (6 bases). The specimen was CD8+ T cells from peripheral blood mononuclear cells, collected after pregnancy. The CDR3 DNA is TGTGCCAGCAGCTTTCCCGACAGGCGAGGCACCGGGGAGCTGTTTTTT. This codes for CASSFPDRRGTGELFF.